This T cell receptor beta chain was observed in a study of blood T cell repertoires in COVID-19. For the study at large: PBMCs, B-cell-depleted T cells, or T cells were the source of the cDNA or gDNA that made up the material.

Study processing details: Cell counts per sample came from amplifying reference gene primers. Here immunoSEQ multiplex PCR was the method, and the copy in TCRdb shows in-frame clones only, minus some. The V and J calls and the clone size are those of that table, but D and trimming were determined from the DNA. Of about 210,000 clones in the sample, approximately 80% are singletons; the top ten hold approximately 0.99%. The CDR3 is 14 amino acids. With 2 bases clipped from V and 7 bases from J, the junction kept 8 bases outside the gene matches. Germline V gene sequence: CDR1 GTSNPN, CDR2 SVGIG (reference sequence). Seattle researchers signed up patients amid active infection and tracked them longitudinally.

The receptor was isolated from a man in his 60s with COVID-19, enrolled during active disease. This chain links TRBV30 with TRBJ1-5; TRBD1 aligns across 7 bases. What was sequenced was peripheral blood. The CDR3 is CAWSPNRGGQPQHF. The CDR3 DNA reads as TGTGCCTGGAGTCCAAACAGGGGCGGGCAGCCCCAGCATTTT. Full variable domain (missing parts from reference TRBV30 and TRBJ1-5): SQTIHQWPATLVQPVGSPLSLECTVEGTSNPNLYWYRQAAGRGLQLLFYSVGIGQISSEVPQNLSASRPQDRQFILSSKKLLLSDSGFYLCAWSPNRGGQPQHFGDGTRLSIL.